The 28 T cell receptor beta chains in this list originate from one sample, sequenced in a study of type 1 regulatory T cells. These receptors' antigens are unknown. One entry per CDR3 protein results from TCRdb running MiXCR on the reads. The sample contains roughly 71,000 distinct CDR3 sequences, roughly three fifths of which appear only once. The sample comprised cultured T cells, either the whole culture or a sorted T cell fraction (not recorded which). Subset reported: Tr1-enriched cell product generated in vitro against host alloantigens. Receptors originate from a human donor in good health.

The chain carries TRBV10-3 and TRBJ2-7; D is possibly TRBD1 (6 bases). Trimming took 0 bases from V and 5 from J, leaving 14 bases between them. Germline-derived CDR1 and CDR2 are ENHRY and SYGVKD. The CDR3 length is 15 residues. The CDR3: CAISESIVSGDEQYF. The DNA of the CDR3 is TGTGCCATCAGTGAGTCGATTGTCTCAGGGGACGAGCAGTACTTC.

Only a few counts were recorded for this clonotype. V is TRBV27 and J is TRBJ2-7; the D is unclear. The V end was cut by 6 bases, the J end by 4 bases, with 13 bases between. There are 13 residues in the CDR3. The V gene's germline CDR1 is MNHEY and CDR2 SMNVEV (reference sequence). The CDR3 protein is CASSRVLGYEQYF. DNA of the CDR3: TGTGCCAGCAGCCGGGTGTTGGGATACGAGCAGTACTTC.

This chain uses TRBV27 with TRBJ2-3; TRBD2 might be the D (6 bases). CDR1 is MNHEY, CDR2 SMNVEV, per germline (reference sequence). The CDR3 runs to 16 residues. V gave up 0 bases and J gave up 0 bases, with 10 bases separating them. CDR3 loop: CASSLSSGRSTDTQYF. CDR3 nucleotides: TGTGCCAGCAGTTTATCGTCCGGGAGAAGCACAGATACGCAGTATTTT.

There are a few counts of this clonotype. The chain joins TRBV29-1 to TRBJ2-3; D not resolved. CDR1 and CDR2 from the germline V gene are SQVTM and ANQGSEA. The V and J ends lost 0 bases and 1 base respectively, with 11 bases between them. The CDR3 is 15 amino acids. DNA of the CDR3: TGCAGCGTTGAAGATGTGCAGGAGCGCACAGATACGCAGTATTTT. This gives the protein CSVEDVQERTDTQYF.

The rearrangement joins TRBV5-1 to TRBJ2-3; the match to TRBD2 covers 14 bases. CDR1 and CDR2 (germline): SGHRS, YFSETQ. V gave up 4 bases and J gave up 2 bases; unmatched junction bases: 15. This CDR3 is built from 20 residues. The CDR3 coding sequence is TGCGCCAGCAGCCCTGTCGGACTAGCGGGAGGCAGCGGGGACACAGATACGCAGTATTTT. As protein: CASSPVGLAGGSGDTDTQYF.

There are a few counts of this clonotype. V usage is TRBV5-1 and J usage is TRBJ2-1; TRBD2 agrees at 10 bases. The J segment lost 2 bases and the V segment lost 4 bases, leaving 3 bases of the junction unmatched. Germline CDR1 reads SGHRS; CDR2 reads YFSETQ. This CDR3 has 15 amino acids. The chain's CDR3 is CASSAGLAAYNEQFF. CDR3 nucleotide sequence: TGCGCCAGCAGCGCAGGACTAGCGGCCTACAATGAGCAGTTCTTC.

The V gene is TRBV7-2, the J gene TRBJ2-3; D gene uncertain. Deletions cut 5 bases from V and 6 bases from J, with 6 bases between. CDR3 length equals 11 residues. CDR1 is SGHTA and CDR2 is FQGNSA in the germline V gene. CDR3 protein: CASSPQDTQYF. CDR3 DNA sequence: TGTGCCAGCAGCCCTCAGGATACGCAGTATTTT.

The rearrangement joins TRBV6-6 to TRBJ2-1; D perhaps matches TRBD1 (5 bases). The CDR3 has 14 residues. The germline V and J ends were trimmed by 7 bases and 2 bases, with 12 bases remaining between them. Germline CDR1 MNHNY, CDR2 SVGAGI (reference sequence). The CDR3, as DNA: TGTGCCAGCAAAGGGGAAACAACCTACAATGAGCAGTTCTTC. It is translated as CASKGETTYNEQFF.

This clonotype was counted a single time. The chain has TRBV6-1 and TRBJ1-4; unclear D gene. Germline assignment: CDR1 MNHNS and CDR2 SASEGT. The CDR3 totals 15 residues. Trimming left V 6 bases short and J 5 bases short, with 16 bases between. The CDR3, as DNA: TGTGCCAGCAGCCGGTGGCTGGTCTCCAATGAAAAACTGTTTTTT. Amino acid sequence: CASSRWLVSNEKLFF.

The rearrangement links TRBV6-2 or TRBV6-3 to TRBJ2-7; TRBD1 is a possible D gene (6 bases). The germline CDR1 and CDR2 sequences are MNHEY and SVGEGT. The germline V and J ends were trimmed by 6 bases and 3 bases, with 12 bases remaining between them. This CDR3 is built from 13 residues. CDR3 protein: CASRTGSGYEQYF. CDR3 coding DNA: TGTGCCAGCAGAACAGGGTCAGGCTACGAGCAGTACTTC.

The chain recombines TRBV6-1 with TRBJ2-7; 7 nucleotides line up with TRBD2. CDR3 length equals 17 residues. Germline V gene sequence: CDR1 MNHNS, CDR2 SASEGT. V trimming: 2 bases; J trimming: 3 bases; junction bases outside the gene matches: 13. The CDR3 nucleotides read TGTGCCAGCAGTGAATTCCCCCCGGGGGGAGTACGCTACGAGCAGTACTTC. Translation gives CASSEFPPGGVRYEQYF.

The chain employs TRBV6-5 and TRBJ2-1, with TRBD1 matching 9 bases. V trimming: 8 bases; J trimming: 11 bases; junction bases outside the gene matches: 19. The V gene's germline CDR1 is MNHEY and CDR2 SVGAGI. CDR3 length: 16 residues. The CDR3 sequence: CASSRDRAGALAKQFF. CDR3 DNA sequence: TGTGCCAGCTCCCGGGACAGGGCCGGGGCCCTAGCGAAGCAGTTCTTC.

The J gene is TRBJ2-5, the V gene TRBV5-4; 11 bases line up with TRBD2. V lost 4 bases to trimming and J lost 0 bases; unmatched junction nucleotides: 2. CDR1 is SGHNT and CDR2 is YYREEE in the germline V gene (reference sequence). The CDR3 sequence is 15 residues long. The CDR3 spells CASSKTSGNQETQYF. The CDR3 DNA follows: TGTGCCAGCAGCAAGACTAGCGGGAACCAAGAGACCCAGTACTTC.

The V gene is TRBV15, the J gene TRBJ2-7; the match to TRBD2 covers 9 bases. V shed 8 bases, J shed 13 bases, and the junction held 15 bases outside the gene matches. The germline CDR1 and CDR2 sequences are LNHNV and YYDKDF (reference sequence). This CDR3 region has 13 residues. CDR3 amino acids: CATGIAGVGLPYF. Written as DNA, the CDR3 is TGTGCCACCGGGATAGCGGGAGTGGGCCTTCCCTACTTC.

V is TRBV5-1 and J is TRBJ1-2; D is undetermined. V was shortened by 4 bases and J by 4 bases, with 11 bases between the two germline ends. The CDR3 totals 13 residues. Germline V gene sequence: CDR1 SGHRS, CDR2 YFSETQ. The CDR3 protein is CASSEEGAYGYTF. The CDR3 DNA follows: TGCGCCAGCAGCGAGGAAGGCGCCTATGGCTACACCTTC. Looking up the rest from reference TRBV5-1 and TRBJ1-2 gives the full variable domain: KAGVTQTPRYLIKTRGQQVTLSCSPISGHRSVSWYQQTPGQGLQFLFEYFSETQRNKGNFPGRFSGRQFSNSRSEMNVSTLELGDSALYLCASSEEGAYGYTFGSGTRLTVV.

As DNA, the CDR3 is TGCAGTGCCCTGGCTAGCGGGAGCATCGGGGAGCTGTTTTTT. Its translation: CSALASGSIGELFF. J is TRBJ2-2 and V is TRBV20-1; 10 bases match TRBD2. In germline, CDR1 is DFQATT, CDR2 SNEGSKA (reference sequence). After removal of 6 bases from V and 7 bases from J, the junction contained 8 bases not matched to a gene. The CDR3 covers 14 residues.

This clonotype came up once. Germline is not matched at one junction end, which may reflect a read error. The chain couples TRBV20-1 to TRBJ2-6; 13 bases map to TRBD2. Germline V CDR1 and CDR2: DFQATT, SNEGSKA (reference sequence). The CDR3 loop spans 20 amino acids. Here the CDR3 DNA reads TGCAGTGTTAGACGCGATCCTGGACTAGCGGGAGTGGCTGGGGCCAACGTCCTGACTTTC. It yields the protein CSVRRDPGLAGVAGANVLTF.

The J gene is TRBJ2-2, the V gene TRBV19; D is possibly TRBD2 (6 bases). V was clipped by 5 bases and J by 2 bases, with 18 bases between them. This CDR3 contains 17 residues. CDR1 is LNHDA and CDR2 is SQIVND in the germline V gene (reference sequence). CDR3 bases: TGTGCCAGTAGTGCTCAACTAGCTGGCTTAAACACCGGGGAGCTGTTTTTT. Translation: CASSAQLAGLNTGELFF.

This clonotype was recorded a few times. The chain is built from TRBV6-5 and TRBJ2-3; no clear D gene. The length of the CDR3 is 13 residues. Germline CDR1 MNHEY, CDR2 SVGAGI. V lost 2 bases, J lost 5 bases, and 8 bases lay in between. The CDR3 DNA reads TGTGCCAGCAGTTACGACCGAGGAGATACGCAGTATTTT. It encodes CASSYDRGDTQYF.

This CDR3 is CASTNRIYEQYF. In nucleotides, the CDR3 is TGTGCCAGCACGAATCGGATTTACGAGCAGTACTTC. The J gene is TRBJ2-7, the V gene TRBV2; D unclear. With 7 bases removed from V and 4 bases from J, the gap between germline ends came to 11 bases. Germline V CDR1 and CDR2: SNHLY, FYNNEI. CDR3 length: 12 residues.

This chain connects TRBV7-2 to TRBJ2-3; D unresolved. CDR3 size: 13 residues. V was clipped by 5 bases and J by 2 bases, with 8 bases between them. In germline, CDR1 is SGHTA, CDR2 FQGNSA. CDR3 sequence: CASSPVYTDTQYF. The CDR3 bases are TGTGCCAGCAGCCCTGTATACACAGATACGCAGTATTTT.

The sample holds a few counts of this clonotype. This rearrangement joins TRBV20-1 to TRBJ2-1; 9 bases line up with TRBD2. Per the germline V gene, CDR1 is DFQATT and CDR2 is SNEGSKA (reference sequence). V shed 2 bases and J 6 bases; nucleotides not matched to a gene: 5. CDR3 size: 14 residues. In nucleotides, the CDR3 is TGCAGTGCTAGATTAGCGGGAGTCCTCAATGAGCAGTTCTTC. Protein product: CSARLAGVLNEQFF.

This clonotype was picked up a small number of times. This chain links TRBV6-1 with TRBJ1-5; no reliable D call. This CDR3 comprises 15 residues. The V gene's germline CDR1 is MNHNS and CDR2 SASEGT. Trimming took off 1 base at V and 0 bases at J, with 7 bases between the two ends. The CDR3 coding sequence is TGTGCCAGCAGTGAAGTGACGGTTAGCAATCAGCCCCAGCATTTT. It codes for CASSEVTVSNQPQHF.

The chain links TRBV4-3 to TRBJ2-1; tentative D call: TRBD1 (5 bases). The germline V gene has CDR1 LGHNA and CDR2 YSLEER. The V and J ends lost 0 bases and 4 bases respectively, with 16 bases between them. This CDR3 comprises 17 residues. CDR3 protein: CASSQEPHRSTYNEQFF. CDR3 in DNA: TGCGCCAGCAGCCAAGAGCCCCACAGGAGTACTTACAATGAGCAGTTCTTC.

This clonotype appeared a few times. The chain uses TRBV5-1 and TRBJ2-2; D is unclear. Trimming stripped 0 bases from V and 1 base from J, with 4 bases between. Germline CDR1 reads SGHRS; CDR2 reads YFSETQ. The CDR3 extends over 14 amino acids. CDR3 protein: CASSLDGNTGELFF. Written as DNA, the CDR3 is TGCGCCAGCAGCTTGGATGGGAACACCGGGGAGCTGTTTTTT.

This clonotype turned up a few times. The chain employs TRBV7-2 and TRBJ2-3, with 12 bases lining up with TRBD2. The junction had 14 bases not matched to a gene; V was cut back by 0 bases and J by 4 bases. This CDR3 spans 20 amino acids. Per germline, CDR1 SGHTA and CDR2 FQGNSA. The CDR3: CASSLADRGLAGGPSDTQYF. Written as DNA, the CDR3 is TGTGCCAGCAGCTTAGCCGACAGGGGGCTAGCGGGAGGGCCATCAGATACGCAGTATTTT.

This clonotype was counted a few times. This chain connects TRBV5-1 to TRBJ2-2; TRBD1 matches at 8 bases. J gave up 4 bases and V 6 bases, and 8 bases lay outside the gene matches. Germline V gives CDR1 SGHRS, CDR2 YFSETQ. There are 15 residues in the CDR3. CDR3 in amino acids: CASNGQGLGTGELFF. The CDR3 nucleotides are TGCGCCAGCAACGGACAGGGCTTGGGCACCGGGGAGCTGTTTTTT.

This clonotype was detected only once. The chain has TRBV6-1 and TRBJ2-7; D perhaps matches TRBD2 (5 bases). V gave up 3 bases and J gave up 3 bases, with 12 bases separating them. Per the germline V gene, CDR1 is MNHNS and CDR2 is SASEGT. The CDR3 extends over 14 amino acids. The CDR3 protein is CASSDLDFLYEQYF. The CDR3, as DNA: TGTGCCAGCAGTGATTTGGACTTCCTCTACGAGCAGTACTTC.